Sequencing of this T cell receptor beta chain was carried out in a study of blood T cell repertoires in COVID-19. Study background: Sites across the United States, Italy and Spain contributed samples from acute and convalescent COVID-19. In each case, the material was cDNA or gDNA derived from T cells, B-cell-depleted T cells, or PBMCs.

The study assigned cohorts using participant-reported clinical history. Recovered status in Cohort 3 required two negative PCRs, clearance, or symptom resolution. The CDR3 is 15 residues long. V lost 0 bases and J 2 bases, leaving 11 bases between the germline ends. Germline V gene lookup returns CDR1 SGHRS and CDR2 YFSETQ. Profiled with immunoSEQ multiplex PCR; TCRdb holds only in-frame clones, not every one. The table shows under 300,000 clones, with approximately 80% occurring only once. The source material was PBMCs or T cells enriched from blood (not recorded which). The V call is TRBV5-1, the J call TRBJ1-1, with D uncertain. This TCR came from a man aged 35 to 55 who had recovered from COVID-19. The CDR3 reads CASSLGHYPNTEAFF. The CDR3 DNA follows: TGCGCCAGCAGCTTGGGACATTATCCAAACACTGAAGCTTTCTTT.